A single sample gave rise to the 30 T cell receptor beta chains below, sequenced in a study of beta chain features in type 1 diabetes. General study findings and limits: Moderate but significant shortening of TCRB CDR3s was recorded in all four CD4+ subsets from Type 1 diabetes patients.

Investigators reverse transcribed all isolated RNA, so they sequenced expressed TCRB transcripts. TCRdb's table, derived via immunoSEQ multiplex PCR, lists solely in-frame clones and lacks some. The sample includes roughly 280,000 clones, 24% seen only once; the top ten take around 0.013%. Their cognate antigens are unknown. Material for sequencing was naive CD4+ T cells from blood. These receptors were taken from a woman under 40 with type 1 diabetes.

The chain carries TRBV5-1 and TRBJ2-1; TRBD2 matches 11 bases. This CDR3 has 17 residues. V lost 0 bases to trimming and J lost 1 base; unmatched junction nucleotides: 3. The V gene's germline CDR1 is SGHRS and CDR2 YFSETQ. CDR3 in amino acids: CASSLGIAGGSYNEQFF. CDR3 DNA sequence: TGCGCCAGCAGCTTGGGTATAGCGGGAGGGTCCTACAATGAGCAGTTCTTC.

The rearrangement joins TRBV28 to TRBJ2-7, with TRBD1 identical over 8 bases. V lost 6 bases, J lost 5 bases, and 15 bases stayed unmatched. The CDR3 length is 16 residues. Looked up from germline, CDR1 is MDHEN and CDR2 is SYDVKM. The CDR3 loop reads CASRSPGPGQGHEQYF. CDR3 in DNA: TGTGCCAGCAGGTCCCCCGGCCCCGGACAGGGCCACGAGCAGTACTTC.

The chain's CDR3 is CAWSALGQGESYEQYF. The CDR3 nucleotides are TGTGCCTGGAGTGCACTGGGACAGGGGGAATCTTACGAGCAGTACTTC. The chain uses TRBV30 and TRBJ2-5; 11 bases align to TRBD1. The DNA end is more similar to TRBJ2-7, so the J call may be wrong. This CDR3 contains 16 residues. CDR1 GTSNPN and CDR2 SVGIG come from the germline V gene (reference sequence).

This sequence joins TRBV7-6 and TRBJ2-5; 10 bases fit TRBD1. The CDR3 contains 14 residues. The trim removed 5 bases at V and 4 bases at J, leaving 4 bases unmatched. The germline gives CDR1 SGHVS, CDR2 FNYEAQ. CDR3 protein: CASSPGQGPETQYF. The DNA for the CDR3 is TGTGCCAGCAGCCCGGGACAGGGGCCAGAGACCCAGTACTTC.

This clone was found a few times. The DNA of the CDR3 is TGCAGCGTTGATGTGCAGGAGACCCAGTACTTC. It encodes CSVDVQETQYF. This rearrangement joins TRBV29-1 to TRBJ2-5, with no clear D. Germline loops: CDR1 SQVTM, CDR2 ANQGSEA. CDR3 size: 11 residues. V was trimmed by 3 bases and J by 5 bases, leaving 7 bases between them.

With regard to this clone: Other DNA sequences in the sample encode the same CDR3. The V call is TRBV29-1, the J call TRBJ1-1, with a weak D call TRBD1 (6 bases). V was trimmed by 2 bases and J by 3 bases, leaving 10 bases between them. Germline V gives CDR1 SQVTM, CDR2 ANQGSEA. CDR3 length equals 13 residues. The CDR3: CSVERGGYTEAFF. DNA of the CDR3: TGCAGCGTTGAAAGGGGGGGGTACACTGAAGCTTTCTTT.

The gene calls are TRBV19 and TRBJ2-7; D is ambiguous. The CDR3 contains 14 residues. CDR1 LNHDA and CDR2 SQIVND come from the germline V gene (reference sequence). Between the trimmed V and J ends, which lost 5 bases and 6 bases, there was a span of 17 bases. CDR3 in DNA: TGTGCCAGTAGTGAGATCCGGGTCGGCGGCGAGCAGTACTTC. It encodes CASSEIRVGGEQYF.

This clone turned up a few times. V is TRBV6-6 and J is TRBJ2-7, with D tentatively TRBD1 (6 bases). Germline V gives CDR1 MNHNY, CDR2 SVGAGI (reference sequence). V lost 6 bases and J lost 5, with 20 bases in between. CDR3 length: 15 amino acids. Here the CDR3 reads CASSRPLQGTDEQYF. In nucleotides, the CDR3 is TGTGCCAGCAGCCGCCCCTTACAGGGAACCGACGAGCAGTACTTC.

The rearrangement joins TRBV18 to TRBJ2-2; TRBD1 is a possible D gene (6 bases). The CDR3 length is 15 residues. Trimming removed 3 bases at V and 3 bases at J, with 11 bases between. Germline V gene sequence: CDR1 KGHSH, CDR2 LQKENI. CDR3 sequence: CASSPQGTDTGELFF. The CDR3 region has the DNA TGTGCCAGCTCACCCCAGGGGACCGACACCGGGGAGCTGTTTTTT.

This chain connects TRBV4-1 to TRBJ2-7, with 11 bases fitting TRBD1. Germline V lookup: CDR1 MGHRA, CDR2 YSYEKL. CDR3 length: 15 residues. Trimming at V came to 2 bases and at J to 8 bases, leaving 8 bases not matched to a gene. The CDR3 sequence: CASSQKGQGEVKQYF. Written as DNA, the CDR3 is TGCGCCAGCAGCCAAAAGGGACAGGGGGAAGTAAAGCAGTACTTC.

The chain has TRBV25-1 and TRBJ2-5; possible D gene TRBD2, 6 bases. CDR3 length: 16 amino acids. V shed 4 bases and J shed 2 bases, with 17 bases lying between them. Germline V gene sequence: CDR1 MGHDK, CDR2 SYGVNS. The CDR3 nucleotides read TGTGCCAGCAGTGGCTCGGCTCTAGCGCTTCAAGAGACCCAGTACTTC. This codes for CASSGSALALQETQYF.

The CDR3 loop is CASSYRAGGYNEQFF. The DNA for the CDR3 is TGTGCCAGCAGTTACAGAGCGGGAGGCTACAATGAGCAGTTCTTC. The genes are TRBV6-5 and TRBJ2-1; 9 bases align to TRBD2. CDR1 is MNHEY, CDR2 SVGAGI, per germline. Losses at the gene ends were 2 bases for V and 3 bases for J; bases not matched to a gene: 2. The CDR3 runs to 15 residues.

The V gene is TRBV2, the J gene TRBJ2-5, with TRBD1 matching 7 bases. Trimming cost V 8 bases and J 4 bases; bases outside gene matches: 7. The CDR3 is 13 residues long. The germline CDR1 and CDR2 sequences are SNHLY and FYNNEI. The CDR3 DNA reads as TGTGCCAGCTCCCGGACAGGAACAGAGACCCAGTACTTC. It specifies CASSRTGTETQYF.

This chain's CDR3 is CASSAGSLREQYF. For the CDR3, the DNA is TGTGCCAGCAGCGCAGGGTCATTAAGGGAGCAGTACTTC. The chain joins TRBV9 to TRBJ2-7; D may be TRBD1 (5 bases). The CDR3 covers 13 residues. Germline CDR1 and CDR2: SGDLS and YYNGEE. V lost 3 bases to trimming and J lost 7 bases, with 14 bases between them. The variable domain in full, completed from reference TRBV9 and TRBJ2-7, reads DSGVTQTPKHLITATGQRVTLRCSPRSGDLSVYWYQQSLDQGLQFLIQYYNGEERAKGNILERFSAQQFPDLHSELNLSSLELGDSALYFCASSAGSLREQYFGPGTRLTVT.

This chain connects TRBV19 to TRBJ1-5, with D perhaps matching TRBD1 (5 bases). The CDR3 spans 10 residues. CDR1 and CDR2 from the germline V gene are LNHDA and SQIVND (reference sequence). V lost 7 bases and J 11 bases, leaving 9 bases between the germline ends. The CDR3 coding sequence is TGTGCCAGTACGGGGGAGGCCCAGCATTTT. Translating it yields CASTGEAQHF.

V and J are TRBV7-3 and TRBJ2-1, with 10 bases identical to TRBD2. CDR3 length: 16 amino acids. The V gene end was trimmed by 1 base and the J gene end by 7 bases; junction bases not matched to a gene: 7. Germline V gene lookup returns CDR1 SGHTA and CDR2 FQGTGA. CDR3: CASSLMASGSGNEQFF. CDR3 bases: TGTGCCAGCAGCTTAATGGCTAGCGGGAGTGGAAATGAGCAGTTCTTC.

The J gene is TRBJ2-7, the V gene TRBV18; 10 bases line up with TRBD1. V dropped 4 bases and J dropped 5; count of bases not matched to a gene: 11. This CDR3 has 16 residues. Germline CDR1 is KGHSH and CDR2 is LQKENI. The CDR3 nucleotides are TGTGCCAGCTCACTAAAAAGCGGGACAGGGGCCCACGAGCAGTACTTC. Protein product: CASSLKSGTGAHEQYF.

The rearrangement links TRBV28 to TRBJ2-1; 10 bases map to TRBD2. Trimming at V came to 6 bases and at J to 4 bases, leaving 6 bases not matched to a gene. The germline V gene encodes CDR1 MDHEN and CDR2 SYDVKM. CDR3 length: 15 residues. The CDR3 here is CASRNGLAEYNEQFF. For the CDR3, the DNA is TGTGCCAGCAGGAACGGACTAGCGGAGTACAATGAGCAGTTCTTC.

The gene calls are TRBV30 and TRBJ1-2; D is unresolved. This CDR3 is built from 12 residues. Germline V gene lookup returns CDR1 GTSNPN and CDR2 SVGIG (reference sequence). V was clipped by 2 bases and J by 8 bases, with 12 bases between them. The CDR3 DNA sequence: TGTGCCTGGAGTACCCACCTATACGGCTACACCTTC. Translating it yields CAWSTHLYGYTF.

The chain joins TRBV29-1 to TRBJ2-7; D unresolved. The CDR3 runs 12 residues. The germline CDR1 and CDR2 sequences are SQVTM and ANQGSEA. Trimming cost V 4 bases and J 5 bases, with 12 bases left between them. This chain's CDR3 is CSVGAPTNEQYF. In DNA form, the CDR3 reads TGCAGCGTTGGGGCGCCGACCAACGAGCAGTACTTC.

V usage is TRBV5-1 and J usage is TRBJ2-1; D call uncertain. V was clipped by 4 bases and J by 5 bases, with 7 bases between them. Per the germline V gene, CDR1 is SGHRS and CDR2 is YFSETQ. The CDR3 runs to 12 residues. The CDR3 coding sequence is TGCGCCAGCAGCCTCTCTCACAATGAGCAGTTCTTC. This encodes CASSLSHNEQFF.

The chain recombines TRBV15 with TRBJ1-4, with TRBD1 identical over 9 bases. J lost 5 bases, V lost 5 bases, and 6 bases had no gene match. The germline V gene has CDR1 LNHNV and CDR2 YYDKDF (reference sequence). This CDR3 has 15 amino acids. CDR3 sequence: CATSAPGTGNEKLFF. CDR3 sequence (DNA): TGTGCCACCAGCGCTCCCGGGACAGGGAATGAAAAACTGTTTTTT.

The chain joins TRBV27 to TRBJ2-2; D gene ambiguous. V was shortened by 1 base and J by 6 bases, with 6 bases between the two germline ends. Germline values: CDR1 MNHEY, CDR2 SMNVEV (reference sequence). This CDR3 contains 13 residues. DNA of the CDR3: TGTGCCAGCAGTTTATTCGGTTCCGGGGAGCTGTTTTTT. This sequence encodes CASSLFGSGELFF.

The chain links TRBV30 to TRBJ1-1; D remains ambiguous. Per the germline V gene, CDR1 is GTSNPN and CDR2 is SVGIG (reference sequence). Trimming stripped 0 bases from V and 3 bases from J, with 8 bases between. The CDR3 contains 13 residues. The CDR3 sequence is CAWSVQQDTEAFF. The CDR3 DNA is TGTGCCTGGAGTGTACAGCAGGACACTGAAGCTTTCTTT.

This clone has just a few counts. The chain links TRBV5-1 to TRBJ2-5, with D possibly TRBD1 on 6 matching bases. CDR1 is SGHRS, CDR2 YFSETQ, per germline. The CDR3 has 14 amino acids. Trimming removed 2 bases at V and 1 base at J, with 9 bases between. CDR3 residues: CASSFGQIQETQYF. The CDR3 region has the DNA TGCGCCAGCAGCTTCGGACAGATCCAAGAGACCCAGTACTTC.

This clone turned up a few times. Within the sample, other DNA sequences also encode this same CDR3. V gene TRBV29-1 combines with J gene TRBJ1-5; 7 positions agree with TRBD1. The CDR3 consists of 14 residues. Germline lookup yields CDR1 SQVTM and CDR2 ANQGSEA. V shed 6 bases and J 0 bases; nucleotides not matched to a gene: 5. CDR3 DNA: TGCAGCGTCAGAGGGACAGATAGCAATCAGCCCCAGCATTTT. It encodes CSVRGTDSNQPQHF.

CDR3: CASRPGGGEAFF. The CDR3 coding sequence is TGTGCCAGCAGACCAGGGGGCGGTGAAGCTTTCTTT. This chain connects TRBV27 to TRBJ1-1, with TRBD1 matching 8 bases. CDR1 and CDR2 (germline): MNHEY, SMNVEV (reference sequence). With V trimmed by 6 bases and J by 7 bases, 4 bases remained unmatched. This CDR3 has 12 residues.

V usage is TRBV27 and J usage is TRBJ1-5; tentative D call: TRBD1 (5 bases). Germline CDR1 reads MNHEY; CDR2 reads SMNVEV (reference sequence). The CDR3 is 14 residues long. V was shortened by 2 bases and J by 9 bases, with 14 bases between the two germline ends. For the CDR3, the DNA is TGTGCCAGCAGTTTAGTGGACGCTCAGGGGCCCCAGCATTTT. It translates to CASSLVDAQGPQHF.

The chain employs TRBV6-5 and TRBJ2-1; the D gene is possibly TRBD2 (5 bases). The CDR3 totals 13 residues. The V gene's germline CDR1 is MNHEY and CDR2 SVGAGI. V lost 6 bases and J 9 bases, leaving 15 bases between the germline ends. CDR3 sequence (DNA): TGTGCCAGCAGGACACGGAGAGGGAGTGAGCAGTTCTTC. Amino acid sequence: CASRTRRGSEQFF.

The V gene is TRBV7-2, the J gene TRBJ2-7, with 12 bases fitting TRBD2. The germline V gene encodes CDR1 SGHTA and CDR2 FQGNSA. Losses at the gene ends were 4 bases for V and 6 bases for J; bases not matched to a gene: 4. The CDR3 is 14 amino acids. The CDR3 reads CASSSGLAGGEQYF. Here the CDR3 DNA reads TGTGCCAGCAGCTCGGGACTAGCGGGCGGCGAGCAGTACTTC.